The clone carrying this TCR beta chain was detected many times. The V end was cut by 5 bases, the J end by 3 bases, with 11 bases between. The CDR3 covers 14 residues. TCRdb re-called the RT-PCR reads through MiXCR, storing one row per CDR3 protein. The sample yields 250,000 to 350,000 distinct CDR3 sequences, over 20% seen once. This specimen belongs to a study of response to subunit inactivated influenza vaccine. The TCR comes from a man aged 45-69 years who received an inactivated influenza vaccine. The sample consisted of PBMCs from blood, taken about 20 months after vaccination. The chain uses TRBV12-3 or TRBV12-4 and TRBJ1-5; D is perhaps TRBD1 (5 bases). CDR3 protein: CASSNRDDNQPQHF. The DNA of the CDR3 is TGTGCCAGCAGTAACCGGGACGACAATCAGCCCCAGCATTTT.